Detailed here is one T cell receptor beta chain. These data come from a study of blood T cell repertoires in COVID-19. At the level of the study: The study drew acute and convalescent COVID-19 samples from the United States, Italy and Spain. The cDNA or gDNA used as material had been derived from T cells, B-cell-depleted T cells, or PBMCs.

In the original analysis: By means of reference gene primer amplification, nucleated cell counts were estimated. TCRdb's table, derived via immunoSEQ multiplex PCR, lists solely in-frame clones and lacks some. V and J calls and clone size follow that table, whereas D and trimming were derived from the DNA. Seen here are over 45,000 clones, about 87% observed once, and the top ten hold around 3.4%. Seattle patients were enrolled during active infection and followed longitudinally. CDR1 is MNHNS, CDR2 SASEGT, per germline. The V and J ends lost 3 bases and 0 bases respectively, with 9 bases between them. The CDR3 covers 14 residues.

This clonotype originated in a man aged 40-55 years with COVID-19, enrolled during active disease. The gene calls are TRBV6-1 and TRBJ2-7; possible D gene TRBD2, 6 bases. Sequencing input: peripheral blood. The CDR3 loop reads CASSEAGPSYEQYF. Written as DNA, the CDR3 is TGTGCCAGCAGTGAGGCGGGGCCCTCCTACGAGCAGTACTTC.